This T cell receptor (beta chain) came from a study of blood T cell repertoires in COVID-19. Seattle patients were enrolled while actively infected and followed longitudinally. In germline, CDR1 is KGHSH, CDR2 LQKENI. This CDR3 comprises 12 residues. Trimming left V 5 bases short and J 3 bases short, with 8 bases between. Libraries were prepared by immunoSEQ multiplex PCR; TCRdb keeps only in-frame clonotypes and omits some of them. The sample shows tens of thousands of clones, under 85% of them seen only once. Source material: peripheral blood. This clonotype originated in a man aged 45-65 years with COVID-19, enrolled during active disease. V is TRBV18 and J is TRBJ2-7; D not resolved. CDR3 nucleotides: TGTGCCAGCTCATTTCAACTCTACGAGCAGTACTTC. This encodes CASSFQLYEQYF.